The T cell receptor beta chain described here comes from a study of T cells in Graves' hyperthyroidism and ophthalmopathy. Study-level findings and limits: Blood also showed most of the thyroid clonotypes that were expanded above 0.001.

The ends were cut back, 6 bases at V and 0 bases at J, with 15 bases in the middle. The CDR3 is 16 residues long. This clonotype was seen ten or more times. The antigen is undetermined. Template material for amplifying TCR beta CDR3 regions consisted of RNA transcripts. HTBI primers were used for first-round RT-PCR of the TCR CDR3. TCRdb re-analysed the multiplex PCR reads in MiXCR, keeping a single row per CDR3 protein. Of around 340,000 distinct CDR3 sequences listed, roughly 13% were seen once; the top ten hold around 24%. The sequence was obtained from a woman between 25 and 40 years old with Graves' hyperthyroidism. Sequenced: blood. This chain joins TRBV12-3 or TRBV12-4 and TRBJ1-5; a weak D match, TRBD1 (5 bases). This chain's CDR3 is CASSSGAESSNQPQHF. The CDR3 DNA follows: TGTGCCAGCAGCAGTGGGGCTGAAAGTAGCAATCAGCCCCAGCATTTT.